This T cell receptor (beta chain) originates from a study of blood T cell repertoires in COVID-19. About the study: Specimens from acute and convalescent COVID-19 originated in the United States, Italy and Spain. In each case, the material was cDNA or gDNA derived from T cells, B-cell-depleted T cells, or PBMCs.

Deletions cut 2 bases from V and 4 bases from J, with 8 bases between. CDR1 and CDR2 (germline): KGHSH, LQKENI. This CDR3 comprises 13 residues. Profiled with immunoSEQ multiplex PCR; TCRdb holds only in-frame clones, not every one. The table records some 240,000 clones, approximately 80% of them present only once. The source material was peripheral blood. The sequence was collected from a human donor in a cohort sampled during active COVID-19. The chain is built from TRBV18 and TRBJ1-1; D is uncertain. As DNA, the CDR3 is TGTGCCAGCTCACCAGGAGGGTCCACTGAAGCTTTCTTT. As protein: CASSPGGSTEAFF.